The source of this T cell receptor (beta chain) is a study of blood T cell repertoires in COVID-19. Study as a whole: T cells, B-cell-depleted T cells, or PBMCs supplied cDNA or gDNA.

Participants came from 24 US areas, aged roughly 18 to 95 years. The CDR3 extends over 15 amino acids. CDR1 and CDR2 from the germline V gene are SGHVS and FNYEAQ. V lost 5 bases to trimming and J lost 4 bases; unmatched junction nucleotides: 6. Clones were sequenced by immunoSEQ multiplex PCR, and TCRdb holds only the in-frame ones, with some missing. The sample shows 150,000 to 200,000 clones, approximately 89% of them seen only once. The chain has TRBV7-6 and TRBJ1-5, with 9 bases aligning to TRBD1. The sample consisted of PBMCs or T cells enriched from blood (not recorded which). The TCR comes from a middle-aged man who had recovered from COVID-19. CDR3 DNA sequence: TGTGCCAGCAGCCTCACGACAGGGGGAAATCAGCCCCAGCATTTT. It is translated as CASSLTTGGNQPQHF. The whole variable domain, remainder taken from reference TRBV7-6 and TRBJ1-5, is GAGVSQSPRYKVTKRGQDVALRCDPISGHVSLYWYRQALGQGPEFLTYFNYEAQQDKSGLPNDRFSAERPEGSISTLTIQRTEQRDSAMYRCASSLTTGGNQPQHFGDGTRLSIL.